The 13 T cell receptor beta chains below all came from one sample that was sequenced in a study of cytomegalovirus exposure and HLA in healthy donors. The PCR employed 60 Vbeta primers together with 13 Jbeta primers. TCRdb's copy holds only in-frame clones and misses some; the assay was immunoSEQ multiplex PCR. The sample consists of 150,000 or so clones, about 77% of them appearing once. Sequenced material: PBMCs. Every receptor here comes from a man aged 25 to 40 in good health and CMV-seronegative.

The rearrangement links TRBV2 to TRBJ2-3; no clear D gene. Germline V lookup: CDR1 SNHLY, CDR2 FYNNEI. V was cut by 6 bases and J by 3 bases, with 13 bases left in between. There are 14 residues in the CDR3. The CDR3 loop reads CASRFGVVTDTQYF. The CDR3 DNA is TGTGCCAGCAGGTTTGGTGTAGTGACAGATACGCAGTATTTT.

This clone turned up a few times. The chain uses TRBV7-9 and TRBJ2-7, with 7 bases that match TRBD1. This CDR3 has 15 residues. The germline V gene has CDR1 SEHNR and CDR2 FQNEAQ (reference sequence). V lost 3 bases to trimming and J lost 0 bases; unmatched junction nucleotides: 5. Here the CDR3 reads CASSFPAGGSYEQYF. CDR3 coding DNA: TGTGCCAGCAGCTTCCCAGCAGGGGGCTCCTACGAGCAGTACTTC.

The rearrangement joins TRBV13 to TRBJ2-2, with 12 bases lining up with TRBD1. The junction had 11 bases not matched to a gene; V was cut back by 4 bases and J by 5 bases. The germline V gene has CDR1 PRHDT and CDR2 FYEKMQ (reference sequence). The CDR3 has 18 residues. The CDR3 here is CASSSSVGTGGLTGELFF. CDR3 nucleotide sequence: TGTGCCAGCAGCTCCTCCGTGGGGACAGGGGGCTTAACCGGGGAGCTGTTTTTT.

The CDR3 DNA sequence: TGTGCCAGCAGGGGGGGTGGGGCAGGAAGAATGAACACTGAAGCTTTCTTT. As protein: CASRGGGAGRMNTEAFF. The rearrangement uses TRBV2 and TRBJ1-1; possibly TRBD1 for D (5 bases). Trimming shortened V by 6 bases and J by 0 bases, and 20 bases separated the two germline ends. In germline, CDR1 is SNHLY, CDR2 FYNNEI. This CDR3 is built from 17 residues.

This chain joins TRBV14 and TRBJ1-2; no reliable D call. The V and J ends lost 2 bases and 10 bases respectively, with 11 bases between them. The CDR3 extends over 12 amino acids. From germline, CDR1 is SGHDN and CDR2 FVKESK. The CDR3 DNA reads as TGTGCCAGCAGCCAATATCCGATACACTACACCTTC. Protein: CASSQYPIHYTF.

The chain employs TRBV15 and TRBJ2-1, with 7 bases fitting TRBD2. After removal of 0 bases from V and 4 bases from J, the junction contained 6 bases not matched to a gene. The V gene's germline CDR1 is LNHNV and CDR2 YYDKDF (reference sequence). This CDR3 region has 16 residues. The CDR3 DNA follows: TGTGCCACCAGCAGAGATCAGCCTAGCGGATACAATGAGCAGTTCTTC. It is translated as CATSRDQPSGYNEQFF. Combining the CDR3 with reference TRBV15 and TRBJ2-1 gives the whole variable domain DAMVIQNPRYQVTQFGKPVTLSCSQTLNHNVMYWYQQKSSQAPKLLFHYYDKDFNNEADTPDNFQSRRPNTSFCFLDIRSPGLGDTAMYLCATSRDQPSGYNEQFFGPGTRLTVL.

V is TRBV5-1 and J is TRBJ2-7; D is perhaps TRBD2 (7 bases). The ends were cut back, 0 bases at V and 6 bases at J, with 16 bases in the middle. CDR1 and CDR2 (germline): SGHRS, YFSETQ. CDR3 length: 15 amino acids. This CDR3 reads CASSLDAGAPTEQYF. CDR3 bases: TGCGCCAGCAGCTTGGACGCGGGGGCCCCTACCGAGCAGTACTTC.

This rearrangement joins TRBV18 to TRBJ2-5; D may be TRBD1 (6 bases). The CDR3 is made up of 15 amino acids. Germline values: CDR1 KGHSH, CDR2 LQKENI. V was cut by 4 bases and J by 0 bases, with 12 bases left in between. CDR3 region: CASSRGPSHQETQYF. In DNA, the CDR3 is TGTGCCAGCTCACGGGGGCCATCACACCAAGAGACCCAGTACTTC. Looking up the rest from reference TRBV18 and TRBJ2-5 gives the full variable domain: NAGVMQNPRHLVRRRGQEARLRCSPMKGHSHVYWYRQLPEEGLKFMVYLQKENIIDESGMPKERFSAEFPKEGPSILRIQQVVRGDSAAYFCASSRGPSHQETQYFGPGTRLLVL.

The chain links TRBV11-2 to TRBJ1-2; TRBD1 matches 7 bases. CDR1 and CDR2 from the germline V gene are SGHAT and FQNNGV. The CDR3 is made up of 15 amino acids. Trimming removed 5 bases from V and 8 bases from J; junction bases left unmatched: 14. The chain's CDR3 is CASSLTGNIGVGYTF. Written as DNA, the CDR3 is TGTGCCAGCAGCCTGACAGGGAACATAGGTGTGGGCTACACCTTC.

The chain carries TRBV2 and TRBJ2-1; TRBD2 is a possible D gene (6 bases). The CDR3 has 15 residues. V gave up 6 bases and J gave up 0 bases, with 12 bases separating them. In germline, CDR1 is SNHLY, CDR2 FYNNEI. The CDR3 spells CASRELAASYNEQFF. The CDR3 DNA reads TGTGCCAGCAGGGAATTAGCGGCCTCCTACAATGAGCAGTTCTTC.

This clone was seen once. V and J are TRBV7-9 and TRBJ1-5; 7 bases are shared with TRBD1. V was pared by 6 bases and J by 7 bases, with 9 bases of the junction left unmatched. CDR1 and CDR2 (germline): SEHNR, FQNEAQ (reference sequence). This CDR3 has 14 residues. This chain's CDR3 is CASSFEGAGQPQHF. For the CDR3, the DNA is TGTGCCAGCAGTTTTGAGGGGGCAGGGCAGCCCCAGCATTTT.

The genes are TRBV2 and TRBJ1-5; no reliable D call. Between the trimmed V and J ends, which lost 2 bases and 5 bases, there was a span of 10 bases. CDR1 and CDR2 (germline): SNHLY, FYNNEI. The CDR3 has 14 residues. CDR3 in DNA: TGTGCCAGCAGTGAAATTGGGGAGGATCAGCCCCAGCATTTT. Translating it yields CASSEIGEDQPQHF.

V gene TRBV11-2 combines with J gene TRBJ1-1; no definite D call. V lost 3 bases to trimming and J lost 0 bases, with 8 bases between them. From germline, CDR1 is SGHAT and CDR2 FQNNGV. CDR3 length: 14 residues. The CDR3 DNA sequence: TGTGCCAGCAGCTTGGGAGTAATGAACACTGAAGCTTTCTTT. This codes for CASSLGVMNTEAFF.